This T cell receptor beta chain was profiled in a study of shared clonotypes between healthy human individuals. The germline V gene has CDR1 WNHNN and CDR2 SYGVQD (reference sequence). The CDR3 has 15 residues. V shed 4 bases, J shed 5 bases, and the junction held 4 bases outside the gene matches. It was across several immunoSEQ plates that each subset's genomic DNA was evenly split. Some 30,000 T cell genomes, or roughly 200 ng DNA, went into the sorted-subset replicate PCRs. Repertoires were generated with immunoSEQ multiplex PCR, while TCRdb's copy carries only in-frame clones and drops some. The sample has about 2.4 million clones, roughly 92% seen once. As concerns this clone: Other DNA sequences within the sample encode an identical CDR3.

The source material was naive CD4+ T cells sorted from blood. The subset: CD45RA+ positively selected. The gene calls are TRBV10-1 and TRBJ2-1, with 11 positions matching TRBD2. This receptor was taken from a young man in good health. This CDR3 reads CASSGGLAGNNEQFF. CDR3 DNA sequence: TGCGCCAGCAGTGGCGGACTAGCGGGTAACAATGAGCAGTTCTTC.